The 19 T cell receptor beta chains listed next were all sequenced from one sample in a study of T cell repertoires and HLA-DP antigens (dated by TCRdb to the late 2010s). Library preparation employed the immunoSEQ multiplex PCR assay. TCRdb retrieved this table from immuneACCESS and kept in-frame rearrangements only. Not all clones are present; in checked studies, unresolved V genes account for under half, and no reason is known for the remainder. In this sample the table shows 65,000 to 90,000 clones, around three quarters of which occur a single time. The ten largest clones represent roughly 1.5% of the sample. These receptors' targets are unknown. Sequencing was done on a sample of CD4+ T cells from PBMCs. The receptor set was obtained from a man between 60 and 70 years old in good health and CMV-seronegative.

The rearrangement uses TRBV10-3 and TRBJ1-1; 7 nucleotides line up with TRBD1. Trimming took 3 bases from V and 1 from J; bases not matched to a gene: 2. Germline CDR1 ENHRY, CDR2 SYGVKD. The CDR3 covers 14 residues. The CDR3 DNA reads as TGTGCCATCAGTGAAACAGGGGCGAACACTGAAGCTTTCTTT. The encoded protein is CAISETGANTEAFF.

V usage is TRBV7-9 and J usage is TRBJ2-1; D is possibly TRBD2 (6 bases). The CDR3 extends over 15 amino acids. Deletions cut 5 bases from V and 4 bases from J, with 15 bases between. Germline V lookup: CDR1 SEHNR, CDR2 FQNEAQ (reference sequence). In nucleotides, the CDR3 is TGTGCCAGCAGCCGGGACTTCACCGTTTACAATGAGCAGTTCTTC. Translation: CASSRDFTVYNEQFF. Full variable domain (outside the CDR3, taken from reference TRBV7-9 and TRBJ2-1): DTGVSQNPRHKITKRGQNVTFRCDPISEHNRLYWYRQTLGQGPEFLTYFQNEAQLEKSRLLSDRFSAERPKGSFSTLEIQRTEQGDSAMYLCASSRDFTVYNEQFFGPGTRLTVL.

V usage is TRBV5-4 and J usage is TRBJ1-3; TRBD1 matches at 10 bases. Germline V gene data show CDR1 as SGHNT and CDR2 as YYREEE (reference sequence). Trimming cost V 2 bases and J 6 bases; bases outside gene matches: 11. This CDR3 is built from 17 residues. Here the CDR3 DNA reads TGTGCCAGCAGCTTTGAAAAAGGGACAGGGGTTTCAAACACCATATATTTT. This codes for CASSFEKGTGVSNTIYF.

The chain joins TRBV6-1 to TRBJ2-5, with D unresolved. Trimming took off 6 bases at V and 2 bases at J, with 13 bases between the two ends. In germline, CDR1 is MNHNS, CDR2 SASEGT. The CDR3 is made up of 14 amino acids. CDR3: CASRGRPPQETQYF. Here the CDR3 DNA reads TGTGCCAGCAGAGGCCGACCACCACAAGAGACCCAGTACTTC.

A few counts support this clone. V gene TRBV5-4 combines with J gene TRBJ1-2, with a weak D call TRBD1 (6 bases). This CDR3 has 14 amino acids. V dropped 0 bases and J dropped 5 bases, with 11 bases sitting between them. The germline CDR1 and CDR2 sequences are SGHNT and YYREEE (reference sequence). CDR3 protein: CASSLATTGYGYTF. The CDR3 nucleotides read TGTGCCAGCAGCTTGGCGACGACAGGATATGGCTACACCTTC. Variable domain in full (rest from reference TRBV5-4 and TRBJ1-2): ETGVTQSPTHLIKTRGQQVTLRCSSQSGHNTVSWYQQALGQGPQFIFQYYREEENGRGNFPPRFSGLQFPNYSSELNVNALELDDSALYLCASSLATTGYGYTFGSGTRLTVV.

The CDR3 DNA reads TGTGCCAGCAGCGCCAGGGTTACCGGGGAGCTGTTTTTT. Its translation: CASSARVTGELFF. J is TRBJ2-2 and V is TRBV9, with D possibly TRBD1 on 5 matching bases. Germline lookup yields CDR1 SGDLS and CDR2 YYNGEE. The V end was cut by 3 bases, the J end by 5 bases, with 8 bases between. CDR3 length equals 13 residues.

Written as DNA, the CDR3 is TGTGCCAGCAGCGGGAGCCGGGACAGGGGCTACAATGAGCAGTTCTTC. It yields the protein CASSGSRDRGYNEQFF. The rearrangement uses TRBV13 and TRBJ2-1; TRBD1 matches 10 bases. Trimming cost V 5 bases and J 3 bases; bases outside gene matches: 7. CDR3 size: 16 residues. Germline CDR1 and CDR2: PRHDT and FYEKMQ (reference sequence).

The chain carries TRBV18 and TRBJ2-1; D is possibly TRBD1 (6 bases). Germline-derived CDR1 and CDR2 are KGHSH and LQKENI. This CDR3 contains 17 residues. Trimming shortened V by 0 bases and J by 2 bases, and 14 bases separated the two germline ends. The CDR3 nucleotides read TGTGCCAGCTCACCACCGACAGGTCGAGATACCTACAATGAGCAGTTCTTC. Translation: CASSPPTGRDTYNEQFF.

This clone was recorded once. This chain uses TRBV7-9 with TRBJ2-3, with 9 bases identical to TRBD2. Looked up from germline, CDR1 is SEHNR and CDR2 is FQNEAQ (reference sequence). The ends lost 5 bases at V and 5 bases at J; junction bases unmatched: 8. The CDR3 contains 15 residues. The chain's CDR3 is CASSPRGGQIDTQYF. As DNA, the CDR3 is TGTGCCAGCAGCCCGCGGGGGGGCCAGATAGATACGCAGTATTTT.

This sequence joins TRBV25-1 and TRBJ2-5; the D gene is possibly TRBD1 (6 bases). Germline CDR1 is MGHDK and CDR2 is SYGVNS. The CDR3 is made up of 13 amino acids. With 3 bases removed from V and 4 bases from J, the gap between germline ends came to 9 bases. This CDR3 is CASSESGVETQYF. The DNA for the CDR3 is TGTGCCAGCAGTGAGTCAGGGGTAGAGACCCAGTACTTC.

In its sample, this clone was seen a few times. This rearrangement joins TRBV7-9 to TRBJ1-2; TRBD1 is a possible D gene (5 bases). The V and J ends lost 5 bases and 4 bases respectively, with 14 bases between them. The CDR3 is made up of 14 amino acids. Germline V lookup: CDR1 SEHNR, CDR2 FQNEAQ (reference sequence). CDR3 residues: CASSTYRISYGYTF. CDR3 nucleotides: TGTGCCAGCAGCACCTACAGGATATCCTATGGCTACACCTTC.

This chain connects TRBV4-3 to TRBJ1-1; D is perhaps TRBD1 (5 bases). Trimming took 0 bases from V and 10 from J, leaving 12 bases between them. The CDR3 consists of 13 residues. CDR1 is LGHNA and CDR2 is YSLEER in the germline V gene. CDR3 region: CASSQDRWGGAFF. For the CDR3, the DNA is TGCGCCAGCAGCCAAGACCGGTGGGGGGGAGCTTTCTTT.

This clone has a handful of counts. V and J are TRBV20-1 and TRBJ2-7; 8 positions agree with TRBD2. This CDR3 has 11 amino acids. The V segment lost 6 bases and the J segment 6 bases; nucleotides outside the gene matches: 4. Germline assignment: CDR1 DFQATT and CDR2 SNEGSKA (reference sequence). CDR3 sequence reads: CSATRGGEQYV. The DNA of the CDR3 is TGCAGTGCGACACGGGGGGGCGAGCAGTACGTC.

This clone turned up a few times. The rearrangement joins TRBV6-6 to TRBJ2-7; D gene ambiguous. This CDR3 is 12 amino acids long. Trimming took off 6 bases at V and 0 bases at J, with 6 bases between the two ends. From germline, CDR1 is MNHNY and CDR2 SVGAGI (reference sequence). CDR3 nucleotides: TGTGCCAGCAGCCCAAGCTCCTACGAGCAGTACGTC. It encodes CASSPSSYEQYV.

The CDR3 loop is CASSRTPGPPGTGELFF. The CDR3 nucleotides read TGTGCCAGCAGCCGAACTCCAGGACCCCCGGGCACCGGGGAGCTGTTTTTT. V is TRBV7-3 and J is TRBJ2-2; D unresolved. CDR1 is SGHTA and CDR2 is FQGTGA in the germline V gene. The V and J ends lost 5 bases and 4 bases respectively, with 20 bases between them. The CDR3 is made up of 17 amino acids.

This sequence joins TRBV4-3 and TRBJ2-5; D gene ambiguous. TRBJ2-7 explains the end of the DNA better; the J call may be wrong. The CDR3 spans 16 residues. Germline CDR1 LGHNA, CDR2 YSLEER. CDR3 bases: TGCGCCAGCAGCCAAGATTTCCGGGCCCTGGACTACGAGCAGTACTTC. Its protein product is CASSQDFRALDYEQYF.

This sequence joins TRBV4-3 and TRBJ2-7, with D tentatively TRBD1 (5 bases). Germline lookup yields CDR1 LGHNA and CDR2 YSLEER. V was clipped by 1 base and J by 5 bases, with 15 bases between them. The CDR3 covers 15 residues. The CDR3 region has the DNA TGCGCCAGCAGCCAAGGTCTTTCGCAGGGCCACGAGCAGTACTTC. Translated, it gives CASSQGLSQGHEQYF.

This clone was seen just once. The DNA of the CDR3 is TGTGCAACCTCTCTCGAGCAGTACTTC. Its protein product is CATSLEQYF. V gene TRBV12-2 combines with J gene TRBJ2-7; the D call TRBD2 from the table was never checked on the DNA. TRBV12-2 represents a pseudogene. The CDR3 consists of 9 residues.

V and J are TRBV7-7 and TRBJ2-1; D not certain. From germline, CDR1 is SSHAT and CDR2 FNYEAQ (reference sequence). The CDR3 covers 14 residues. V was cut by 1 base and J by 6 bases, with 10 bases left in between. The chain's CDR3 is CASSLEGLGNEQFF. The CDR3 region has the DNA TGTGCCAGCAGCTTAGAAGGGCTGGGCAATGAGCAGTTCTTC.